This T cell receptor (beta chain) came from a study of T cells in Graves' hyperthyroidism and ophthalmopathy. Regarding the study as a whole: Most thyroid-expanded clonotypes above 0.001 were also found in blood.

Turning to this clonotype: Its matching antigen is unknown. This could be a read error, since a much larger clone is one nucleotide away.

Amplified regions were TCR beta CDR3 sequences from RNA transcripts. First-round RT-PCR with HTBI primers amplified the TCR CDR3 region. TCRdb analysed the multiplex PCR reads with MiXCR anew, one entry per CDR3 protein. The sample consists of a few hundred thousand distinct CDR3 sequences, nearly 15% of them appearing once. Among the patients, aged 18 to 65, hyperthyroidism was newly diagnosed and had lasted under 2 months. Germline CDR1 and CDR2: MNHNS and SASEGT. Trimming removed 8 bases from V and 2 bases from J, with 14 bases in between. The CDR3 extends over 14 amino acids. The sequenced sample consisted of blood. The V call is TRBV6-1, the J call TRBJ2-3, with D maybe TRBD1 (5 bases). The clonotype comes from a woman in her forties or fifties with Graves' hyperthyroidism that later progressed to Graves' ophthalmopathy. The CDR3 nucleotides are TGTGCCAGCCGTGCGATGACAGTCACAGATACGCAGTATTTT. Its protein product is CASRAMTVTDTQYF.